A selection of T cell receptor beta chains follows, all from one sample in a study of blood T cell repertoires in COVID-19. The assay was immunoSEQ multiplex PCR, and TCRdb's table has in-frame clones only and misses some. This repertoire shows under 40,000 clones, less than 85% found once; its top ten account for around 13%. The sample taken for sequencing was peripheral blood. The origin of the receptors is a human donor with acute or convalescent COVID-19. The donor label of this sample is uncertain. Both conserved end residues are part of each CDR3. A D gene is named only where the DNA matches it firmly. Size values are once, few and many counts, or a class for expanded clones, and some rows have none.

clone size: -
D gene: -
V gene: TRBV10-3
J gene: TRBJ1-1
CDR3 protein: CAIRPDMNTEAFF
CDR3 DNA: TGTGCCATCCGCCCAGACATGAACACTGAAGCTTTCTTT

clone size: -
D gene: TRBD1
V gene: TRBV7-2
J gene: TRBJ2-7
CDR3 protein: CASSLVTGTGTALHYEQYF
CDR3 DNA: TGTGCCAGCAGCTTAGTTACCGGGACAGGGACAGCGCTACACTACGAGCAGTACTTC

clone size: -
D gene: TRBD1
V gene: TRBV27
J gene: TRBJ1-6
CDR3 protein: CASSLGQELYNSPLHF
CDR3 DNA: TGTGCCAGCAGTCTTGGACAGGAGTTGTATAATTCACCCCTCCACTTT

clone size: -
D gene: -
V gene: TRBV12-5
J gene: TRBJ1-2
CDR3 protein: CASGTPVVQGGGYTF
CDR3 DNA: TGTGCTAGTGGTACCCCCGTGGTCCAGGGTGGTGGCTACACCTTC

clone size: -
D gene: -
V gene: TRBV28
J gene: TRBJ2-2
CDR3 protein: CASTPHSTGELFF
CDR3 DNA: TGTGCCAGCACCCCCCACAGCACCGGGGAGCTGTTTTTT

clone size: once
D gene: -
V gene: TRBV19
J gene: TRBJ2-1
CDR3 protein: CASSMGGAFGPGHNEQFF
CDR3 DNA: TGTGCCAGTAGTATGGGGGGGGCCTTTGGCCCGGGGCACAATGAGCAGTTCTTC

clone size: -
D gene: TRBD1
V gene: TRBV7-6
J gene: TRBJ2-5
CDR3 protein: CASSLDLGQGGETQYF
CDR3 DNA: TGTGCCAGCAGCTTAGACCTGGGACAGGGAGGAGAGACCCAGTACTTC

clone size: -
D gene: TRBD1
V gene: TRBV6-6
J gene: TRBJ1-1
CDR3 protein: CASSYGDRGNTEAFF
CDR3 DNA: TGTGCCAGCAGTTACGGGGACAGGGGGAACACTGAAGCTTTCTTT

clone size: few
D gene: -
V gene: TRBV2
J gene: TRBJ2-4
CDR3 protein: CASSEISLPRAKNIQYF
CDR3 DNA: TGTGCCAGCAGTGAAATCTCCCTCCCTCGGGCCAAAAACATTCAGTACTTC

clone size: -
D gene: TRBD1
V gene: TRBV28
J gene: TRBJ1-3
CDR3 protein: CASSLAQGGINTIYF
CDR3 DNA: TGTGCCAGCAGTTTGGCGCAGGGGGGCATAAACACCATATATTTT

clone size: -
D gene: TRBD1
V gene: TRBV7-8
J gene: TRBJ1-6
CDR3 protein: CASSLGDRGYGSPLHF
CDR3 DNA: TGTGCCAGCAGCTTAGGCGACAGGGGATACGGTTCACCCCTCCACTTT

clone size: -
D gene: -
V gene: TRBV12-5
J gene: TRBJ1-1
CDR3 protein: CASGLNLLGGRNTEAFF
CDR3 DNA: TGTGCTAGTGGTTTGAATCTCTTGGGAGGGAGGAACACTGAAGCTTTCTTT

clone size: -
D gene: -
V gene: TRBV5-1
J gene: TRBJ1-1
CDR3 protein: CASSQGVTEAFF
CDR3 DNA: TGCGCCAGCAGCCAAGGGGTCACTGAAGCTTTCTTT

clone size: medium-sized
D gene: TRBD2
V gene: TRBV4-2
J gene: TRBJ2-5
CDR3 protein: CASSQDGAGGLGTQYF
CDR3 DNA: TGTGCCAGCAGCCAAGATGGAGCGGGAGGGCTGGGGACCCAGTACTTC

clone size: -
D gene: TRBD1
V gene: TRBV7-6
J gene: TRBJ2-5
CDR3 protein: CASSLGTGAETQYF
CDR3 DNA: TGTGCCAGCAGCCTTGGGACAGGGGCAGAGACCCAGTACTTC

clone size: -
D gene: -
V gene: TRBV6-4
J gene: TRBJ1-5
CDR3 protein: CASSDSGGNQPQHF
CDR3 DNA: TGTGCCAGCAGTGACTCGGGCGGCAATCAGCCCCAGCATTTT

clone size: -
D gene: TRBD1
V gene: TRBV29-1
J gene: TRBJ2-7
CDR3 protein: CSVAGTGSYEQYF
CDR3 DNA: TGCAGCGTTGCGGGGACAGGATCCTACGAGCAGTACTTC

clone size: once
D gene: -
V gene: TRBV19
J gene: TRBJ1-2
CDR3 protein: CASSQTGSNYGYTF
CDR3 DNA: TGTGCCAGTAGCCAAACAGGGAGTAACTATGGCTACACCTTC

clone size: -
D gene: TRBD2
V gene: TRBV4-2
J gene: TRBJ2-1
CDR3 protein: CASSQDAGQRGNNEQFF
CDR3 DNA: TGTGCCAGCAGCCAAGATGCGGGCCAGCGGGGTAACAATGAGCAGTTCTTC

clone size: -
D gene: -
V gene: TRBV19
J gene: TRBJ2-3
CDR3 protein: CASSARTATSTDTQYF
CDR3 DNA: TGTGCCAGTAGTGCGCGGACAGCCACTAGCACAGATACGCAGTATTTT

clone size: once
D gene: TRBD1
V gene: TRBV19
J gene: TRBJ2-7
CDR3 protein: CASSRDSPSGEQYF
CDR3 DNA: TGTGCCAGTAGCCGGGACAGCCCCTCGGGCGAGCAGTACTTC

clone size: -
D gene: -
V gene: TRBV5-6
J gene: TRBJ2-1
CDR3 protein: CASRRYGVEQFF
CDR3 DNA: TGTGCCAGCCGTCGCTACGGTGTTGAGCAGTTCTTC

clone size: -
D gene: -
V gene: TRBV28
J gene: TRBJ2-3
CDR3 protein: CASSLLPRTDTQYF
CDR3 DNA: TGTGCCAGCAGTCTACTTCCCCGCACAGATACGCAGTATTTT

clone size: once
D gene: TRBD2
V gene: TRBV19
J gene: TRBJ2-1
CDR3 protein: CASSLSGSSNEQFF
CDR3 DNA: TGTGCCAGTAGTCTAAGCGGGAGTAGCAATGAGCAGTTCTTC

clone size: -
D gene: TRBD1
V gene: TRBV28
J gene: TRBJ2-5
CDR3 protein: CASSRDGTGKETQYF
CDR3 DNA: TGTGCCAGCAGTCGAGACGGGACAGGGAAGGAGACCCAGTACTTC

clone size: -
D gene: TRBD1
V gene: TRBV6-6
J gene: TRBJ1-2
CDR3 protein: CASSYGDRGSYGYTF
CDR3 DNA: TGTGCCAGCAGTTACGGGGACAGGGGGAGCTATGGCTACACCTTC

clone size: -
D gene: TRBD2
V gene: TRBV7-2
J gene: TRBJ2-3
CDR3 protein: CASSLAPGLADTQYF
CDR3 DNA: TGTGCCAGCAGCTTAGCACCGGGACTAGCAGATACGCAGTATTTT

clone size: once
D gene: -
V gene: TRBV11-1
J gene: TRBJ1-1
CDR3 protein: CASSVLNTEAFF
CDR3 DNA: TGTGCCAGCAGCGTTTTAAACACTGAAGCTTTCTTT

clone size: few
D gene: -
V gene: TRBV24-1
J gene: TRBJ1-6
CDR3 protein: CATDPKGWQTSPLHF
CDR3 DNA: TGTGCCACCGACCCTAAGGGGTGGCAAACTTCACCCCTCCACTTT

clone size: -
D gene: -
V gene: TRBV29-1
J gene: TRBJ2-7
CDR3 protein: CSVWTGYEQYF
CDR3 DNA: TGCAGCGTCTGGACTGGTTACGAGCAGTACTTC

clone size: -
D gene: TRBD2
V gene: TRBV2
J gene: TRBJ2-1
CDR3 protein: CARRLAGGQPNEQFF
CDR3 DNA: TGTGCCAGGAGACTAGCGGGCGGCCAACCCAATGAGCAGTTCTTC

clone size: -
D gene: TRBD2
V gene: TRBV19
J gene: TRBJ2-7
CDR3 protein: CASSPNGGRGYEQYF
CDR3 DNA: TGTGCCAGTAGTCCAAACGGCGGGAGGGGTTACGAGCAGTACTTC

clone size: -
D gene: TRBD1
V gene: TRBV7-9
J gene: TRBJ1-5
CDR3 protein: CASSLGGTGNQPQHF
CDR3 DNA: TGTGCCAGCAGCTTAGGAGGGACAGGGAATCAGCCCCAGCATTTT

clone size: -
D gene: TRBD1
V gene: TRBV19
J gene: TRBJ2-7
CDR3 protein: CASSQTGSSYEQYF
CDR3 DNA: TGTGCCAGTAGTCAGACAGGGAGCTCCTACGAGCAGTACTTC

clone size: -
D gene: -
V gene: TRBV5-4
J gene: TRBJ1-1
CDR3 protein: CASTPGGAEGNTEAFF
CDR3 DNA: TGTGCCAGCACCCCGGGAGGGGCGGAGGGGAACACTGAAGCTTTCTTT

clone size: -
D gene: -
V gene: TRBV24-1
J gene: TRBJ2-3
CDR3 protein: CATSDRDATQYF
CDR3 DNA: TGTGCCACCAGTGACCGGGATGCTACGCAGTATTTT

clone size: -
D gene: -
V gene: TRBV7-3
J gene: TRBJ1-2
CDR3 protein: CASSPAGNNYGYTF
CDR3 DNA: TGTGCCAGCAGCCCCGCGGGAAACAACTATGGCTACACCTTC

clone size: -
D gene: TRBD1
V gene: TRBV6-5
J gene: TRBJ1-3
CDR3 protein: CASSMGDRAGNTIYF
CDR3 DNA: TGTGCCAGCAGTATGGGGGACAGAGCTGGAAACACCATATATTTT

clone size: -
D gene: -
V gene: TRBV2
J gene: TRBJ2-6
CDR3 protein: CASSVGSVTGVLTF
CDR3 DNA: TGTGCCAGCAGTGTTGGCAGCGTAACAGGCGTCCTGACTTTC

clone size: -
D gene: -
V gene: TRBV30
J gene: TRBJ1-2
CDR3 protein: CAWTPRAGNYGYTF
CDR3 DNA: TGTGCCTGGACCCCACGGGCAGGGAACTATGGCTACACCTTC

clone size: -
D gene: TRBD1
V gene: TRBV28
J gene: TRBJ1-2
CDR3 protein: CASSTGVVTYGYTF
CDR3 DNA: TGTGCCAGTAGTACAGGGGTAGTCACCTATGGCTACACCTTC

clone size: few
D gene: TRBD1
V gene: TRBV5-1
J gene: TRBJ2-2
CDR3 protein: CASSLARTGVTGELFF
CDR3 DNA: TGCGCCAGCAGCTTGGCCCGGACAGGGGTAACCGGGGAGCTGTTTTTT

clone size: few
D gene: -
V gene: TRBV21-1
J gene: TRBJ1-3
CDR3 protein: CASSKGFLAGRDSGNTIYF
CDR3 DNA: TGTGCCAGCAGCAAAGGGTTCTTAGCCGGACGGGACTCTGGAAACACCATATATTTT

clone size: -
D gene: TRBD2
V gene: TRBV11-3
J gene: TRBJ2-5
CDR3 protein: CASSVAASGGTRETQYF
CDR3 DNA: TGTGCCAGCAGCGTGGCGGCTAGCGGGGGTACCCGGGAGACCCAGTACTTC

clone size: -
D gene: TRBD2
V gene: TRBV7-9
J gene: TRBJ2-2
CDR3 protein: CASSLLAEGTGELFF
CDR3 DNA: TGTGCCAGCAGCTTACTAGCGGAGGGCACCGGGGAGCTGTTTTTT

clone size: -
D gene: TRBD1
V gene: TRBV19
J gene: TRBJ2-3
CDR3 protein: CASSIRQGADTQYF
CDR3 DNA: TGTGCCAGTAGTATAAGACAGGGGGCAGATACGCAGTATTTT

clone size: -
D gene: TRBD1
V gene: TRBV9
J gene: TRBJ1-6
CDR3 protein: CASSALGQGLSPLHF
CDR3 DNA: TGTGCCAGCAGCGCCCTGGGACAGGGACTCTCACCCCTCCACTTT

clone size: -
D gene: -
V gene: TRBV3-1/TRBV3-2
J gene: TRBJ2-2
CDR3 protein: CASSLQGNGELFF
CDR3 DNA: TGTGCCAGCAGCCTACAGGGAAACGGGGAGCTGTTTTTT

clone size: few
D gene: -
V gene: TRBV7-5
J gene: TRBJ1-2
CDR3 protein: CARSLSHPSNYGYTF
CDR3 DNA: TGTGCCAGAAGCTTAAGCCATCCAAGTAACTATGGCTACACCTTC

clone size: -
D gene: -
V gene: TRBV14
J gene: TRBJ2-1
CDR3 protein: CASSPRQDYNEQFF
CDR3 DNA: TGTGCCAGCAGCCCGAGACAGGACTACAATGAGCAGTTCTTC

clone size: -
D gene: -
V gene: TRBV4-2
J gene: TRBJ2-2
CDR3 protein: CASSQDSRGRVDAGELFF
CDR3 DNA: TGTGCCAGCAGCCAAGATTCCCGGGGTCGGGTCGACGCCGGGGAGCTGTTTTTT

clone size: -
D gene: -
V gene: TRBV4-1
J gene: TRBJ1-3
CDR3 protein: CASSQDDAGVFSGNTIYF
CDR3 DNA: TGCGCCAGCAGCCAAGATGACGCAGGGGTTTTCTCTGGAAACACCATATATTTT

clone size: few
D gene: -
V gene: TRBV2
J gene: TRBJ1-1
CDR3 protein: CASNGRGGTALNTEAFF
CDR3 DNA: TGTGCCAGCAATGGGAGGGGGGGAACTGCTTTGAACACTGAAGCTTTCTTT

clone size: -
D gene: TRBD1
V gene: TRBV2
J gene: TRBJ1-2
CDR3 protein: CASSPGGGAYGYTF
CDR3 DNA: TGTGCCAGCAGTCCGGGAGGGGGCGCCTATGGCTACACCTTC

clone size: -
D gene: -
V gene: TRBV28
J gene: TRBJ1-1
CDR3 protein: CASERWGEAFF
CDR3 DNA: TGTGCCAGCGAACGGTGGGGCGAAGCTTTCTTT